The sequence of this T cell receptor (beta chain) was determined in a study of CD8+CD57+ T cells in acquired aplastic anemia. Study background: Average DNA yield from sorted CD4+ and CD8+ cells was around 3 ug.

Study-wide findings and caveats: Overlapping CD8+ CDR3 repertoires of patients and controls contained under 35 shared sequences.

Genomic DNA provided the template from which TCR beta VDJ and CDR3 profiles were obtained. MiXCR, run by TCRdb on the reads, gives a single entry per CDR3 protein. The table records 150,000 to 200,000 distinct CDR3 sequences, 55% to 70% of them present only once. Concerning this clonotype: What it binds is unknown. A read error may produce the germline difference seen at one junction end.

The CDR3 length is 18 residues. Germline CDR1 SEHNR, CDR2 FQNEAQ (reference sequence). The TCR comes from a human donor with severe aplastic anemia or a healthy control (not recorded which). This chain links TRBV7-9 with TRBJ2-2; possible D gene TRBD1, 8 bases. The source material was sorted CD4+, CD8+, or CD8+CD57+ T cells (not recorded which) from PBMCs. This CDR3 reads CASSQGHGAGGLSGELFF. The DNA of the CDR3 is TGTGCCAGCAGCCAAGGCCACGGGGCAGGGGGCTTGAGCGGGGAGTTGTTTTTT.